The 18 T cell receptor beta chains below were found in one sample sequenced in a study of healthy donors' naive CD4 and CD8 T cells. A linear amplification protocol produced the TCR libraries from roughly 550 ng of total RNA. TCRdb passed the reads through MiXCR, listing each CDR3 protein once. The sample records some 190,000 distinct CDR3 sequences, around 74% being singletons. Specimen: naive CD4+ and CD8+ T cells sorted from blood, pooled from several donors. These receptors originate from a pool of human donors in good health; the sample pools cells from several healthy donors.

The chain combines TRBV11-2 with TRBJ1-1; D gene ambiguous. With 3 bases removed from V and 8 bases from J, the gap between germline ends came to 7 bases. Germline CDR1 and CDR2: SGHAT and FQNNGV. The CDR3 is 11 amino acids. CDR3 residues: CASSFDKEAFF. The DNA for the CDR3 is TGTGCCAGCAGCTTTGATAAGGAAGCTTTCTTT.

CDR3 sequence reads: CASSLHPTGLSYEQYF. CDR3 nucleotides: TGTGCCAGCAGCTTGCACCCGACAGGGTTAAGCTACGAGCAGTACTTC. The chain employs TRBV5-4 and TRBJ2-7; 7 positions match TRBD1. Trimming removed 1 base from V and 3 bases from J; junction bases left unmatched: 10. Germline V lookup: CDR1 SGHNT, CDR2 YYREEE (reference sequence). The CDR3 has 16 residues.

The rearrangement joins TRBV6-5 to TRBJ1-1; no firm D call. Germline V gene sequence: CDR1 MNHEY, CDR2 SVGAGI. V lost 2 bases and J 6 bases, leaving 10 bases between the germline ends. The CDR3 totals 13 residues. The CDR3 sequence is CASSYPGNPEAFF. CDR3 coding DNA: TGTGCCAGCAGTTACCCTGGTAATCCTGAAGCTTTCTTT.

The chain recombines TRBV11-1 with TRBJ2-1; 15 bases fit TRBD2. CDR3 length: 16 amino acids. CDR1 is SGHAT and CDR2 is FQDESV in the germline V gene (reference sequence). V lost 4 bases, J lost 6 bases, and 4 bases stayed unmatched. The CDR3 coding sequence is TGTGCCAGCAGCTCGGGGACTAGCGGGAGGTTCAATGAGCAGTTCTTC. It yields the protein CASSSGTSGRFNEQFF.

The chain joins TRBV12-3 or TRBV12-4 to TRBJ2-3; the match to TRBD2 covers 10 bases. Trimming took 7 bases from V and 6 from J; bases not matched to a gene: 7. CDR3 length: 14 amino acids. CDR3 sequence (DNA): TGTGCCAGCACCCTTAGCGGGAGGTGGGATACGCAGTATTTT. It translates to CASTLSGRWDTQYF.

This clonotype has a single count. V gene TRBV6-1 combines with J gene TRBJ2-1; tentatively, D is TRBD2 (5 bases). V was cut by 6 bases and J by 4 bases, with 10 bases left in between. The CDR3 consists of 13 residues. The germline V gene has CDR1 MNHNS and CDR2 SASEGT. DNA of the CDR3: TGTGCCAGCAGCGGGGTCTTTTACAATGAGCAGTTCTTC. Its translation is CASSGVFYNEQFF.

CDR3 DNA: TGCGCCAGCAGCTTGTTCAGCTCCTACGAGCAGTACTTC. Its protein is CASSLFSSYEQYF. This chain joins TRBV5-1 and TRBJ2-7, with D uncertain. CDR3 length equals 13 residues. V was clipped by 1 base and J by 0 bases, with 5 bases between them. CDR1 is SGHRS, CDR2 YFSETQ, per germline.

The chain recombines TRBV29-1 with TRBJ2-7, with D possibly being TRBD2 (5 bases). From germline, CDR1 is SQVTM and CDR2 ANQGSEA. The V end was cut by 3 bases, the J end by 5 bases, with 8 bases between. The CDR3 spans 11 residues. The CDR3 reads CSVDDYNEQYF. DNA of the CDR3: TGCAGCGTTGACGACTATAACGAGCAGTACTTC.

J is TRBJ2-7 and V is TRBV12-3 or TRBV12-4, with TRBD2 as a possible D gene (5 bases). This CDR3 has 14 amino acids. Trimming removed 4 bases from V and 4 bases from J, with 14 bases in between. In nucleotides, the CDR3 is TGTGCCAGCAGTTCCGCAGACCGGGGTTACGAGCAGTACTTC. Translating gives CASSSADRGYEQYF.

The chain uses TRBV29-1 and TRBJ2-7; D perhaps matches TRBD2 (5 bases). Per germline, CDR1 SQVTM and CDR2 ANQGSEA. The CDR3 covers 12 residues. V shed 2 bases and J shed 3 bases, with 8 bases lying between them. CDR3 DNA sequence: TGCAGCGTTGAATATCGGGACTACGAGCAGTACTTC. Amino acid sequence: CSVEYRDYEQYF.

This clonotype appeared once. The CDR3: CASRDPSGQPQHF. The DNA of the CDR3 is TGTGCCAGCAGAGACCCATCGGGTCAGCCCCAGCATTTT. The rearrangement links TRBV27 to TRBJ1-5; D uncertain. CDR3 length: 13 residues. The germline gives CDR1 MNHEY, CDR2 SMNVEV (reference sequence). Deletions cut 6 bases from V and 6 bases from J, with 12 bases between.

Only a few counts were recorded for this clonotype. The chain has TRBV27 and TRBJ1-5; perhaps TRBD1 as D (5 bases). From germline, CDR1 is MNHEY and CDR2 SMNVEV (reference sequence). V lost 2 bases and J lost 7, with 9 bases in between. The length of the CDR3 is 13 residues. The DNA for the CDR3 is TGTGCCAGCAGTTTAGGGAGGGGACAGCCCCAGCATTTT. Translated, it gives CASSLGRGQPQHF.

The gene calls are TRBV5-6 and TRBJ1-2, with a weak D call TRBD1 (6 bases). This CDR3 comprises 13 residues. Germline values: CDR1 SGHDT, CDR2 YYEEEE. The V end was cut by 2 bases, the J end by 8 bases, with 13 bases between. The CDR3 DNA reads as TGTGCCAGCAGCTTCGGGACATCGGACGGCTACACCTTC. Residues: CASSFGTSDGYTF.

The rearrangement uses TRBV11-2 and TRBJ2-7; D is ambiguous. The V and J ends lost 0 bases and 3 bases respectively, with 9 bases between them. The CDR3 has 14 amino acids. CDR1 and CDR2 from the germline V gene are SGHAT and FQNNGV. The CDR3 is CASSLDRNYYEQYF. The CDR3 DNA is TGTGCCAGCAGCTTAGACAGGAACTACTACGAGCAGTACTTC.

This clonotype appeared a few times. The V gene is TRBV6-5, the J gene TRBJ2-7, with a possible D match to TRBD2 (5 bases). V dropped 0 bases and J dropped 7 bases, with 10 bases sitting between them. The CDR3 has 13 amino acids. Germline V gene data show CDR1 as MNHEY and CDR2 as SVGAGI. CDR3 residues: CASSYSRGGEQYV. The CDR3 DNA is TGTGCCAGCAGTTACTCTCGGGGTGGTGAGCAGTACGTC.

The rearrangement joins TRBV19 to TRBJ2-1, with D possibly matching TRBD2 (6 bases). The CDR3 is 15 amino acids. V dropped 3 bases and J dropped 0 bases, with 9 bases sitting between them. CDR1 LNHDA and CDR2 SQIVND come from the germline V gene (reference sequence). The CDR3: CASSILGSSYNEQFF. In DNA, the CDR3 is TGTGCCAGTAGTATTCTCGGGAGCTCCTACAATGAGCAGTTCTTC.

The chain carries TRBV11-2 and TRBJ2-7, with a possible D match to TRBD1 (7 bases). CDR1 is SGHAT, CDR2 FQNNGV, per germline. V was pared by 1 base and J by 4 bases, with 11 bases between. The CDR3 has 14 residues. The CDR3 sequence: CASSLGGTDYEQYF. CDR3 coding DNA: TGTGCCAGCAGCTTAGGCGGGACAGATTACGAGCAGTACTTC.

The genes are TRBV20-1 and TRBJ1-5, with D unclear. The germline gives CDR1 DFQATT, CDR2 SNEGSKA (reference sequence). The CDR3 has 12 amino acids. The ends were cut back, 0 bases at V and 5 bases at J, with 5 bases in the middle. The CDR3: CSARERDQPQHF. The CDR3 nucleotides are TGCAGTGCTAGAGAAAGGGATCAGCCCCAGCATTTT.